This T cell receptor (beta chain) was retrieved from a study of CD8 T cells in ankylosing spondylitis. Study findings and constraints: Previously reported in reactive arthritis synovial fluid and blood were some of the motif variants. Ankylosing spondylitis blood appeared to be characterized by a TCR beta motif of about 8 highly homologous variants. Relatively scarce in peripheral blood, disease-linked clones were CD8+.

As the method for making TCR beta libraries, quantitative 5'-RACE with molecular barcodes was used. From the 5' RACE reads, TCRdb called clonotypes with MiXCR, one entry per CDR3 protein. The profile shows around 430,000 distinct CDR3 sequences, approximately 17% of them singletons. This clonotype was counted between two and nine times. Antigen unknown. The length of the CDR3 is 13 residues. The germline V and J ends were trimmed by 1 base and 2 bases, with 5 bases remaining between them. Germline V gene sequence: CDR1 LGHDT, CDR2 YNNKEL (reference sequence). The chain links TRBV3-1 to TRBJ1-2; no firm D call. Specimen: blood, either unsorted or a sorted T cell fraction (not recorded which). The TCR originated in a male donor with ankylosing spondylitis. The CDR3, as DNA: TGTGCCAGCAGCCAAGGACAAAACTATGGCTACACCTTC. Translated, it gives CASSQGQNYGYTF.